These 27 T cell receptor beta chains originate from one sample sequenced in a study of Graves' ophthalmopathy and Graves' hyperthyroidism. For repertoire sequencing, the TCR beta CDR3 regions were amplified from RNA transcripts. Following a first-round RT-PCR that used HTBI primers, a second-round multiplex PCR was carried out. MiXCR, run by TCRdb on the multiplex PCR reads, gives a single entry per CDR3 protein. The sample consists of hundreds of thousands of distinct CDR3 sequences, 20% to 25% of them appearing once. Sequencing was done on a sample of peripheral blood. The receptors derive from a woman aged 50 to 60 with Graves' ophthalmopathy.

This clonotype has ten or more counts. The V gene is TRBV11-2, the J gene TRBJ2-3; the match to TRBD2 covers 7 bases. Trimming took 5 bases from V and 5 from J; bases not matched to a gene: 13. The CDR3 has 16 amino acids. The V gene's germline CDR1 is SGHAT and CDR2 FQNNGV. This CDR3 is CASSPLQRDRGDTQYF. Written as DNA, the CDR3 is TGTGCCAGCAGCCCCCTTCAGCGGGATCGGGGAGATACGCAGTATTTT.

This clonotype showed up just once. The rearrangement uses TRBV6-2 or TRBV6-3 and TRBJ1-1, with 7 bases that match TRBD1. Per the germline V gene, CDR1 is MNHEY and CDR2 is SVGEGT. The CDR3 contains 18 residues. Trimming took 5 bases from V and 0 from J; bases not matched to a gene: 15. CDR3 amino acids: CASSRGQITEFMNTEAFF. CDR3 DNA: TGTGCCAGCAGTAGGGGACAGATTACCGAATTCATGAACACTGAAGCTTTCTTT.

This sequence joins TRBV6-1 and TRBJ2-2; the D is unclear. Deletions cut 4 bases from V and 2 bases from J, with 11 bases between. CDR1 is MNHNS and CDR2 is SASEGT in the germline V gene. The CDR3 has 15 amino acids. As DNA, the CDR3 is TGTGCCAGCAGTGCCTCTGTCGTAAACACCGGGGAGCTGTTTTTT. Its protein product is CASSASVVNTGELFF.

At least ten counts were recorded for this clonotype. The rearrangement joins TRBV10-1 to TRBJ1-3, with D unresolved. CDR3 size: 17 residues. V was clipped by 0 bases and J by 0 bases, with 12 bases between them. Per the germline V gene, CDR1 is WNHNN and CDR2 is SYGVQD (reference sequence). The CDR3 region has the DNA TGCGCCAGCAGTGAGTCGACGAAGGGATTCTCTGGAAACACCATATATTTT. This encodes CASSESTKGFSGNTIYF.

The J gene is TRBJ1-2, the V gene TRBV29-1; a possible D gene is TRBD1 (5 bases). V lost 4 bases, J lost 4 bases, and 19 bases lay in between. The CDR3 sequence is 15 residues long. In germline, CDR1 is SQVTM, CDR2 ANQGSEA. The CDR3 is CSVAKAAPGAYGYTF. The CDR3, as DNA: TGCAGCGTTGCCAAAGCGGCCCCTGGGGCCTATGGCTACACCTTC. Drawing the rest from reference TRBV29-1 and TRBJ1-2, the complete variable domain is SAVISQKPSRDICQRGTSLTIQCQVDSQVTMMFWYRQQPGQSLTLIATANQGSEATYESGFVIDKFPISRPNLTFSTLTVSNMSPEDSSIYLCSVAKAAPGAYGYTFGSGTRLTVV.

As DNA, the CDR3 is TGTGCCTGGGCCGGGACCTATGGCTACACCTTC. This sequence encodes CAWAGTYGYTF. The chain employs TRBV30 and TRBJ1-2; D might be TRBD1 (5 bases). Germline V gives CDR1 GTSNPN, CDR2 SVGIG (reference sequence). The CDR3 covers 11 residues. V was cut by 5 bases and J by 4 bases, with 8 bases left in between.

The V call is TRBV12-3 or TRBV12-4, the J call TRBJ2-2, with 15 bases identical to TRBD2. The CDR3 consists of 17 residues. V lost 5 bases and J lost 7; bases outside the gene matches: 8. The CDR3, as DNA: TGTGCCAGCAGTGGGACTAGCGGGAGGCCATCCCACGGGGAGCTGTTTTTT. This translates into CASSGTSGRPSHGELFF.

In its sample, this clonotype was seen many times. The chain employs TRBV7-2 and TRBJ2-7; TRBD1 agrees at 11 bases. Germline V CDR1 and CDR2: SGHTA, FQGNSA. The V segment lost 4 bases and the J segment 3 bases; nucleotides outside the gene matches: 11. The CDR3 runs 17 residues. CDR3 bases: TGTGCCAGCAGCTCTCACTGGGACAGGGGGACGATCTACGAGCAGTACTTC. This encodes CASSSHWDRGTIYEQYF.

This clonotype was picked up many times. This sequence joins TRBV6-5 and TRBJ1-1; D gene ambiguous. The V end was cut by 2 bases, the J end by 1 base, with 8 bases between. CDR3 length: 14 amino acids. The germline CDR1 and CDR2 sequences are MNHEY and SVGAGI. The CDR3 DNA is TGTGCCAGCAGTTACCTCACACCGAACACTGAAGCTTTCTTT. Its translation is CASSYLTPNTEAFF.

This clonotype was observed a single time. The V call is TRBV12-3 or TRBV12-4, the J call TRBJ2-4; D gene unclear. The J call is uncertain, as TRBJ2-5 better fits the DNA end. The CDR3 is 13 residues long. The CDR3 DNA reads TGTGCCAGCAAGCCTAATAACCAAGAGACCCAGTACTTC. Translated: CASKPNNQETQYF.

This clonotype was counted many times. This chain uses TRBV12-3 or TRBV12-4 with TRBJ2-5, with D maybe TRBD2 (5 bases). This CDR3 has 14 residues. The V end was cut by 6 bases, the J end by 5 bases, with 16 bases between. DNA for the CDR3: TGTGCCAGCAGCCGACCCGGAAGGAGGGAGACCCAGTACTTC. This encodes CASSRPGRRETQYF.

This clonotype was detected ten times or more. The chain combines TRBV27 with TRBJ2-5; D unclear. V lost 8 bases and J 4 bases, leaving 11 bases between the germline ends. Germline assignment: CDR1 MNHEY and CDR2 SMNVEV (reference sequence). The CDR3 totals 12 residues. The CDR3 sequence is CASRAVGETQYF. The CDR3 coding sequence is TGTGCCAGCCGTGCAGTGGGAGAGACCCAGTACTTC.

The chain is built from TRBV6-1 and TRBJ2-5, with 8 bases lining up with TRBD1. V shed 7 bases, J shed 1 base, and the junction held 11 bases outside the gene matches. CDR1 is MNHNS and CDR2 is SASEGT in the germline V gene. This CDR3 contains 16 residues. The chain's CDR3 is CASNPTGGIPQETQYF. CDR3 DNA: TGTGCCAGCAACCCCACAGGGGGGATACCCCAAGAGACCCAGTACTTC.

In its sample, this clonotype was seen once. This chain links TRBV6-1 with TRBJ2-5, with TRBD1 as a possible D gene (6 bases). Per germline, CDR1 MNHNS and CDR2 SASEGT. V was cut by 6 bases and J by 4 bases, with 15 bases left in between. The CDR3 spans 14 residues. The DNA for the CDR3 is TGTGCCAGCAGATTCCAACAGGGCTCAGAGACCCAGTACTTC. This sequence encodes CASRFQQGSETQYF.

V and J are TRBV3-1 and TRBJ2-5; 13 bases match TRBD2. This CDR3 comprises 17 residues. After removal of 4 bases from V and 4 bases from J, the junction contained 9 bases not matched to a gene. Germline V gene lookup returns CDR1 LGHDT and CDR2 YNNKEL (reference sequence). The CDR3 bases are TGTGCCAGCAGCCTTCTTACTAGCGGGAGGGGAAGAGAGACCCAGTACTTC. It yields the protein CASSLLTSGRGRETQYF.

This clonotype was observed at least ten times. The chain is built from TRBV24-1 and TRBJ2-5, with no clear D. V lost 7 bases to trimming and J lost 0 bases, with 5 bases between them. Germline V gene lookup returns CDR1 KGHDR and CDR2 SFDVKD. The CDR3 covers 12 residues. This chain's CDR3 is CATSQDQETQYF. As DNA, the CDR3 is TGTGCCACCAGCCAGGACCAAGAGACCCAGTACTTC.

This clonotype was detected ten times or more. The chain couples TRBV11-3 to TRBJ2-3; 11 nucleotides match TRBD1. This CDR3 spans 15 amino acids. Looked up from germline, CDR1 is SGHNT and CDR2 is YENEEA. The V segment lost 3 bases and the J segment 3 bases; nucleotides outside the gene matches: 2. The CDR3 coding sequence is TGTGCCAGCAGCTTCGGGACAGGGGGGACAGATACGCAGTATTTT. It encodes CASSFGTGGTDTQYF.

In this sample, this clonotype turned up many times. The chain carries TRBV12-5 and TRBJ2-1; weak D call: TRBD2 (5 bases). Germline values: CDR1 LGHNT, CDR2 FRNRAP. V lost 6 bases and J 3 bases, leaving 12 bases between the germline ends. The CDR3 runs to 14 residues. The CDR3: CASGGADRYNEQFF. The CDR3 nucleotides read TGTGCTAGTGGAGGAGCGGACCGCTACAATGAGCAGTTCTTC.

This clonotype occurred many times. The chain couples TRBV15 to TRBJ2-5; 15 bases align to TRBD2. V lost 2 bases, J lost 1 base, and 14 bases stayed unmatched. The CDR3 has 21 residues. The V gene's germline CDR1 is LNHNV and CDR2 YYDKDF (reference sequence). DNA of the CDR3: TGTGCCACCAGCAGAACGCCGGGACTAGCGGGGGGAGCAGGGACCCAAGAGACCCAGTACTTC. Its protein product is CATSRTPGLAGGAGTQETQYF.

The chain uses TRBV7-9 and TRBJ2-5, with TRBD2 identical over 10 bases. Germline V gene data show CDR1 as SEHNR and CDR2 as FQNEAQ (reference sequence). With 5 bases clipped from V and 3 bases from J, the junction kept 9 bases outside the gene matches. CDR3 length: 16 amino acids. The CDR3, as DNA: TGTGCCAGCAGCGACCAGCGGGAGGGCCGAGAAGAGACCCAGTACTTC. This translates into CASSDQREGREETQYF.

This chain uses TRBV28 with TRBJ1-1, with a weak D call TRBD1 (6 bases). The ends were cut back, 6 bases at V and 8 bases at J, with 13 bases in the middle. CDR3 size: 12 residues. CDR1 and CDR2 from the germline V gene are MDHEN and SYDVKM. In nucleotides, the CDR3 is TGTGCCAGCAGACAGGGATCCGGCGAAGCTTTCTTT. It specifies CASRQGSGEAFF.

This clonotype was seen at least ten times. The rearrangement uses TRBV11-2 and TRBJ1-5; no firm D call. The germline V and J ends were trimmed by 0 bases and 4 bases, with 10 bases remaining between them. Per the germline V gene, CDR1 is SGHAT and CDR2 is FQNNGV. This CDR3 contains 15 residues. The CDR3 sequence: CASSLERAGNQPQHF. The CDR3 DNA reads as TGTGCCAGCAGCTTAGAGCGGGCGGGGAATCAGCCCCAGCATTTT. The variable domain in full, with the rest retrieved from reference TRBV11-2 and TRBJ1-5, is EAGVAQSPRYKIIEKRQSVAFWCNPISGHATLYWYQQILGQGPKLLIQFQNNGVVDDSQLPKDRFSAERLKGVDSTLKIQPAKLEDSAVYLCASSLERAGNQPQHFGDGTRLSIL.

This chain joins TRBV29-1 and TRBJ1-1; 9 bases align to TRBD1. Trimming cost V 4 bases and J 8 bases; bases outside gene matches: 5. In germline, CDR1 is SQVTM, CDR2 ANQGSEA. This CDR3 spans 12 amino acids. DNA for the CDR3: TGCAGCGTTGTCACAGGGGGCGGAGAAGCTTTCTTT. Protein sequence: CSVVTGGGEAFF.

This clonotype was seen at least ten times. The chain has TRBV19 and TRBJ1-5; a weak D match, TRBD1 (6 bases). The CDR3 loop spans 15 amino acids. Germline V lookup: CDR1 LNHDA, CDR2 SQIVND (reference sequence). V lost 4 bases, J lost 6 bases, and 16 bases lay in between. CDR3 nucleotides: TGTGCCAGTAGTAGATACCTACAGGGTCGTCAGCCCCAGCATTTT. Translated: CASSRYLQGRQPQHF.

This clonotype came up many times. V is TRBV7-2 and J is TRBJ1-6; possible D gene TRBD1, 5 bases. Germline V lookup: CDR1 SGHTA, CDR2 FQGNSA. V lost 5 bases, J lost 8 bases, and 13 bases lay in between. This CDR3 spans 14 amino acids. The CDR3 here is CASSVGTIDSPLHF. The CDR3 DNA reads as TGTGCCAGCAGCGTCGGGACCATAGATTCACCCCTCCACTTT.

This clonotype was counted many times. The V gene is TRBV20-1, the J gene TRBJ1-1; D is ambiguous. This CDR3 region has 13 residues. Trimming stripped 6 bases from V and 0 bases from J, with 11 bases between. Germline CDR1 and CDR2: DFQATT and SNEGSKA (reference sequence). The CDR3 protein is CSALGDLNTEAFF. CDR3 sequence (DNA): TGCAGTGCCCTTGGGGATCTGAACACTGAAGCTTTCTTT.

This clonotype was found many times. DNA for the CDR3: TGTGCCAGCAGCGTAACCGCCGTTGGGGGAACTGAAGCTTTCTTT. This sequence encodes CASSVTAVGGTEAFF. The chain links TRBV9 to TRBJ1-1; the D gene is possibly TRBD1 (5 bases). The CDR3 contains 15 residues. Trimming stripped 1 base from V and 5 bases from J, with 15 bases between. CDR1 SGDLS and CDR2 YYNGEE come from the germline V gene. Variable domain in full (rest from reference TRBV9 and TRBJ1-1): DSGVTQTPKHLITATGQRVTLRCSPRSGDLSVYWYQQSLDQGLQFLIQYYNGEERAKGNILERFSAQQFPDLHSELNLSSLELGDSALYFCASSVTAVGGTEAFFGQGTRLTVV.